Shown below are 6 T cell receptor beta chains from a single sample sequenced in a study of T cells after yellow fever vaccination. TCRdb itself ran the 5' RACE reads through MiXCR, one entry per CDR3 protein. The profile shows 500,000 to 550,000 distinct CDR3 sequences, around a fifth of them singletons. Sequencing used PBMCs, obtained approximately 22 days after the first yellow fever vaccination. All receptors derive from a man aged 18 to 30 who received the YFV17D yellow fever vaccine.

This clonotype has only a few counts. V gene TRBV7-8 combines with J gene TRBJ1-2; D might be TRBD1 (5 bases). Germline lookup yields CDR1 SGHVS and CDR2 FQNEAQ. Trimming shortened V by 6 bases and J by 10 bases, and 21 bases separated the two germline ends. The CDR3 extends over 14 amino acids. The CDR3 loop is CASRTFGQGAAYTF. In nucleotides, the CDR3 is TGTGCCAGCAGGACCTTCGGACAAGGGGCGGCCTACACCTTC.

This clonotype has a single count. The chain combines TRBV6-2 or TRBV6-3 with TRBJ2-1; D might be TRBD2 (5 bases). The length of the CDR3 is 15 residues. Per germline, CDR1 MNHEY and CDR2 SVGEGT. Trimming removed 5 bases at V and 7 bases at J, with 18 bases between. CDR3 sequence reads: CASSRPAAQLNEQFF. For the CDR3, the DNA is TGTGCCAGCAGTAGGCCAGCGGCTCAGTTAAATGAGCAGTTCTTC.

The V and J genes are TRBV27 and TRBJ2-3, with 12 bases identical to TRBD1. CDR1 is MNHEY and CDR2 is SMNVEV in the germline V gene (reference sequence). CDR3 size: 19 residues. The V and J ends lost 3 bases and 3 bases, in that order; junction bases with no gene match: 13. CDR3 loop: CASSLYRDRGRVGTDTQYF. The CDR3 nucleotides are TGTGCCAGCAGTTTGTACCGGGACAGGGGGCGCGTAGGGACAGATACGCAGTATTTT.

The table lists this clonotype with a few counts. J is TRBJ1-2 and V is TRBV20-1; D is perhaps TRBD1 (5 bases). With 7 bases removed from V and 4 bases from J, the gap between germline ends came to 13 bases. The CDR3 is 12 residues long. Germline V gives CDR1 DFQATT, CDR2 SNEGSKA (reference sequence). The CDR3 DNA is TGCAGTGTCCTTCCGGGGACCTATGGCTACACCTTC. Encoded protein: CSVLPGTYGYTF.

The gene calls are TRBV7-3 and TRBJ2-2; perhaps TRBD1 as D (6 bases). Deletions cut 2 bases from V and 8 bases from J, with 18 bases between. The CDR3 extends over 16 amino acids. CDR1 SGHTA and CDR2 FQGTGA come from the germline V gene. Here the CDR3 DNA reads TGTGCCAGCAGCTTATCCTGGACAGCCTCGGGAGGGGAGCTGTTTTTT. Translated, it gives CASSLSWTASGGELFF. Variable domain in full (rest from reference TRBV7-3 and TRBJ2-2): GAGVSQTPSNKVTEKGKYVELRCDPISGHTALYWYRQSLGQGPEFLIYFQGTGAADDSGLPNDRFFAVRPEGSVSTLKIQRTERGDSAVYLCASSLSWTASGGELFFGEGSRLTVL.

This clonotype was found a few times. The CDR3 nucleotides are TGTGCCACCAGCAGAGTGGGGGGGTTCACTGGGGCCAACGTCCTGACTTTC. It specifies CATSRVGGFTGANVLTF. The chain carries TRBV15 and TRBJ2-6, with 7 bases fitting TRBD2. With V trimmed by 1 base and J by 2 bases, 5 bases remained unmatched. CDR1 and CDR2 (germline): LNHNV, YYDKDF (reference sequence). This CDR3 contains 17 residues.